These T cell receptor beta chains were read from a single sample in a study of blood T cells in healthy people across ages. TCRdb reprocessed the 5' RACE reads via MiXCR and lists one record per CDR3 protein. This sample carries 790,000 or so distinct CDR3 sequences, about 47% of them seen once, and the ten largest clones take around a sixth. The specimen was blood. The receptors derive from a man older than 75 in good health. The CDR3 runs from the conserved cysteine through the conserved F or W. A D gene is named only where the DNA matches it firmly. Size tells how often a clone was seen (once, few, many) or the class of an expanded clone, and some rows leave it out.

size: NA
V: TRBV7-6
D: TRBD1
J: TRBJ2-1
DNA: TGTGTCAGCAGCTTAGAGACAGGGGGCCTAGGAAGGGAGCAGTTCTTC
CDR3: CVSSLETGGLGREQFF

size: few
V: TRBV20-1
D: NA
J: TRBJ1-1
DNA: TGCAGTGCTAGAGCCCGGCAGGGGACTGCCGACACTGAAGCTTTCTTT
CDR3: CSARARQGTADTEAFF

size: NA
V: TRBV30
D: NA
J: TRBJ2-1
DNA: TGTGCCTGGAGTTACGGGGGCAATAATGAGCAGTTCTTC
CDR3: CAWSYGGNNEQFF

size: NA
V: TRBV20-1
D: TRBD1
J: TRBJ2-7
DNA: TGCAGTGCTAGCGGCTCCGGGACAGGGACATACGAGCAGTACTTC
CDR3: CSASGSGTGTYEQYF

size: NA
V: TRBV7-2
D: NA
J: TRBJ2-5
DNA: TGTGCCAGCAGCCCCCCCTTCGAAGAGACCCAGTACTTC
CDR3: CASSPPFEETQYF

size: NA
V: TRBV5-1
D: NA
J: TRBJ2-2
DNA: TGCGCCAGCAGCCTCGTAGAGCCCGGGGCCGGGGAGCTGTTTTTT
CDR3: CASSLVEPGAGELFF

size: few
V: TRBV20-1
D: NA
J: TRBJ2-3
DNA: TGCAGTGCTAAGTCGCTAGCGAGAGATACGCAGTATTTT
CDR3: CSAKSLARDTQYF

size: NA
V: TRBV18
D: NA
J: TRBJ2-7
DNA: TGTGCCAGCTCACCATCTGAGGGTGTCGACCACGAGCAGTACTTC
CDR3: CASSPSEGVDHEQYF

size: few
V: TRBV5-1
D: TRBD2
J: TRBJ2-5
DNA: TGCGCCAGCAGCTCACAGACTAGCGCGGAGACCCAGTACTTC
CDR3: CASSSQTSAETQYF

size: NA
V: TRBV20-1
D: TRBD2
J: TRBJ2-1
DNA: TGCAGTGCTGGGACTAGCGCTAGGCAGTTCTTC
CDR3: CSAGTSARQFF

size: NA
V: TRBV12-3/TRBV12-4
D: NA
J: TRBJ1-6
DNA: TGTGCCAGCAGACACCCCAGGGCGGAGGGGTCACCCCTCCACTTT
CDR3: CASRHPRAEGSPLHF

size: NA
V: TRBV6-5
D: TRBD2
J: TRBJ2-1
DNA: TGTGCCAGCAGTTACTCAGCGGGGGAGGTCTACAATGAGCAGTTCTTC
CDR3: CASSYSAGEVYNEQFF

size: few
V: TRBV27
D: NA
J: TRBJ2-1
DNA: TGTGCCAGCAGTCGGCTACTCTACAATGAGCAGTTCTTC
CDR3: CASSRLLYNEQFF

size: many
V: TRBV2
D: TRBD1
J: TRBJ2-7
DNA: TGTGCCAGCAGGGATGACAGGGAATACGAGCAGTACTTC
CDR3: CASRDDREYEQYF

size: few
V: TRBV27
D: NA
J: TRBJ2-4
DNA: TGTGCCAGCAGTCCGCAGGGAGAAAACATTCAGTACTTC
CDR3: CASSPQGENIQYF

size: NA
V: TRBV4-2
D: NA
J: TRBJ1-4
DNA: TGTGCCAGCAGCCAAGACTCCGGGGGCGGTGAAAAACTGTTTTTT
CDR3: CASSQDSGGGEKLFF

size: NA
V: TRBV20-1
D: TRBD2
J: TRBJ2-3
DNA: TGCAGTGCTGTTATAGCGGGAGAAGGAACAGATACGCAGTATTTT
CDR3: CSAVIAGEGTDTQYF

size: NA
V: TRBV19
D: NA
J: TRBJ1-5
DNA: TGTGCCAGTAGTATAGCAGGGGCCCTTAGCAATCAGCCCCAGCATTTT
CDR3: CASSIAGALSNQPQHF

size: many
V: TRBV7-3
D: NA
J: TRBJ2-7
DNA: TGTGCCAGCAGCTTAGGGGACCCGCCCTACGAGCAGTACTTC
CDR3: CASSLGDPPYEQYF

size: NA
V: TRBV20-1
D: NA
J: TRBJ2-3
DNA: TGCAGTGCCGCTCTGGTGTTAGCCGGAGAGCGAGATACGCAGTATTTT
CDR3: CSAALVLAGERDTQYF

size: NA
V: TRBV6-5
D: NA
J: TRBJ2-1
DNA: TGTGCCAGCAGTTCAACCCGGGTGAATGAGCAGTTCTTC
CDR3: CASSSTRVNEQFF

size: few
V: TRBV12-3/TRBV12-4
D: NA
J: TRBJ1-2
DNA: TGTGCCAGCAGTTATCACCAGGAAGGCTACACCTTC
CDR3: CASSYHQEGYTF

size: NA
V: TRBV27
D: NA
J: TRBJ1-2
DNA: TGTGCCAGCAGTTTTAATCGGGGTTCCGGCTATGGCTACACCTTC
CDR3: CASSFNRGSGYGYTF

size: few
V: TRBV6-2/TRBV6-3
D: NA
J: TRBJ2-7
DNA: TGTGCCAGCAGTCCCCACTCCTACGAGCAGTACTTC
CDR3: CASSPHSYEQYF

size: few
V: TRBV28
D: NA
J: TRBJ2-7
DNA: TGTGCCAGCAGTTTTCATCAGGGCATCTACGAGCAGTACTTC
CDR3: CASSFHQGIYEQYF

size: NA
V: TRBV9
D: TRBD2
J: TRBJ2-6
DNA: TGTGCCAGCAGCGAGCAAACCGGGACTAGCGGAGCTGGGGCCAACGTCCTGACTTTC
CDR3: CASSEQTGTSGAGANVLTF

size: NA
V: TRBV20-1
D: NA
J: TRBJ2-2
DNA: TGCAGTGCTAGAGCCCATAGCGGCGTAACGAACACCGGGGAGCTGTTTTTT
CDR3: CSARAHSGVTNTGELFF

size: NA
V: TRBV29-1
D: TRBD1
J: TRBJ1-1
DNA: TGCAGCGTCAGGACAGGGAGGACTGAAGCTTTCTTT
CDR3: CSVRTGRTEAFF

size: NA
V: TRBV30
D: NA
J: TRBJ2-7
DNA: TGTGCCTGGAGTACCCTCAGGGGATCAGGTGATGAGCAGTACTTC
CDR3: CAWSTLRGSGDEQYF